These 30 T cell receptor beta chains were sequenced from one sample in a study of blood T cell repertoires in COVID-19. Generated by immunoSEQ multiplex PCR, the TCRdb table keeps only in-frame clones and is missing some. The sample includes tens of thousands of clones, around 89% of them seen just once. Sequences were obtained from peripheral blood. The receptors were sampled from a man aged 65 to 79 with active COVID-19.

V gene TRBV7-2 combines with J gene TRBJ2-2, with D possibly being TRBD2 (5 bases). V was shortened by 3 bases and J by 6 bases, with 8 bases between the two germline ends. Per the germline V gene, CDR1 is SGHTA and CDR2 is FQGNSA. CDR3 length: 13 amino acids. In nucleotides, the CDR3 is TGTGCCAGCAGCTTCGTGCGGGCCGGGGAGCTGTTTTTT. Translated, it gives CASSFVRAGELFF. Based on the CDR3 plus reference TRBV7-2 and TRBJ2-2, the full variable domain is GAGVSQSPSNKVTEKGKDVELRCDPISGHTALYWYRQSLGQGLEFLIYFQGNSAPDKSGLPSDRFSAERTGGSVSTLTIQRTQQEDSAVYLCASSFVRAGELFFGEGSRLTVL.

The CDR3 region has the DNA TGTGCCAGTACCGAGACAGGGGTAACACTGGAGACCCAGTACTTC. Its protein product is CASTETGVTLETQYF. This chain connects TRBV19 to TRBJ2-5, with 8 bases fitting TRBD1. The CDR3 sequence is 15 residues long. Trimming took 7 bases from V and 5 from J; bases not matched to a gene: 12. Germline values: CDR1 LNHDA, CDR2 SQIVND (reference sequence). Based on the CDR3 plus reference TRBV19 and TRBJ2-5, the full variable domain is DGGITQSPKYLFRKEGQNVTLSCEQNLNHDAMYWYRQDPGQGLRLIYYSQIVNDFQKGDIAEGYSVSREKKESFPLTVTSAQKNPTAFYLCASTETGVTLETQYFGPGTRLLVL.

The genes are TRBV19 and TRBJ1-1, with 7 bases lining up with TRBD1. Trimming at V came to 5 bases and at J to 0 bases, leaving 9 bases not matched to a gene. The V gene's germline CDR1 is LNHDA and CDR2 SQIVND (reference sequence). The CDR3 sequence is 16 residues long. The CDR3 region has the DNA TGTGCCAGTAGTGCCCCGGGGACAGCCCTGAACACTGAAGCTTTCTTT. This translates into CASSAPGTALNTEAFF.

The V call is TRBV6-5, the J call TRBJ1-1; a weak D match, TRBD1 (6 bases). Germline V gene sequence: CDR1 MNHEY, CDR2 SVGAGI. V lost 0 bases to trimming and J lost 1 base, with 9 bases between them. CDR3 size: 15 residues. The chain's CDR3 is CASSYSDSRNTEAFF. The CDR3 DNA sequence: TGTGCCAGCAGTTACTCGGACAGTAGGAACACTGAAGCTTTCTTT.

This chain uses TRBV19 with TRBJ2-2; D ambiguous. Germline-derived CDR1 and CDR2 are LNHDA and SQIVND (reference sequence). This CDR3 region has 15 residues. V lost 5 bases, J lost 1 base, and 11 bases lay in between. The CDR3 bases are TGTGCCAGTAGTCGGCGGCCGAGGAACACCGGGGAGCTGTTTTTT. This encodes CASSRRPRNTGELFF. The variable domain in full, with the rest retrieved from reference TRBV19 and TRBJ2-2, is DGGITQSPKYLFRKEGQNVTLSCEQNLNHDAMYWYRQDPGQGLRLIYYSQIVNDFQKGDIAEGYSVSREKKESFPLTVTSAQKNPTAFYLCASSRRPRNTGELFFGEGSRLTVL.

The CDR3 DNA follows: TGTGCCAGCAGTCTCAAGCGGAACCCCTTCAGGGGGATCCAAGAGACCCAGTACTTC. Its translation is CASSLKRNPFRGIQETQYF. The chain links TRBV7-8 to TRBJ2-5; 7 positions match TRBD1. V lost 6 bases and J lost 1; bases outside the gene matches: 20. This CDR3 contains 19 residues. Per germline, CDR1 SGHVS and CDR2 FQNEAQ.

This clone has a single count. The chain employs TRBV6-2 or TRBV6-3 and TRBJ2-5; TRBD1 agrees at 7 bases. The CDR3 consists of 16 residues. V was pared by 2 bases and J by 1 base, with 7 bases of the junction left unmatched. The V gene's germline CDR1 is MNHEY and CDR2 SVGEGT. The CDR3 reads CASSYGQGVVQETQYF. CDR3 nucleotides: TGTGCCAGCAGTTACGGGCAGGGGGTAGTCCAAGAGACCCAGTACTTC.

This clone was detected once. The rearrangement joins TRBV15 to TRBJ2-2, with TRBD1 identical over 8 bases. This CDR3 contains 15 residues. Trimming cost V 3 bases and J 0 bases; bases outside gene matches: 0. Germline V gene lookup returns CDR1 LNHNV and CDR2 YYDKDF (reference sequence). CDR3 DNA: TGTGCCACCAGCAGGGACAGGGCGAACACCGGGGAGCTGTTTTTT. Translation: CATSRDRANTGELFF.

V and J are TRBV6-2 or TRBV6-3 and TRBJ2-1; a weak D match, TRBD1 (6 bases). The CDR3 has 14 amino acids. The V and J ends lost 5 bases and 2 bases respectively, with 10 bases between them. Per germline, CDR1 MNHEY and CDR2 SVGEGT. The CDR3 sequence is CASSRQVTYNEQFF. For the CDR3, the DNA is TGTGCCAGCAGTCGACAGGTTACCTACAATGAGCAGTTCTTC.

This chain uses TRBV7-2 with TRBJ2-1; possible D gene TRBD2, 6 bases. The germline V gene has CDR1 SGHTA and CDR2 FQGNSA. The V end was cut by 5 bases, the J end by 6 bases, with 14 bases between. CDR3 size: 14 residues. The CDR3 loop reads CASSQASEVNEQFF. The CDR3 DNA reads as TGTGCCAGCAGCCAAGCTAGCGAAGTCAATGAGCAGTTCTTC.

The gene calls are TRBV15 and TRBJ2-5; 8 bases agree with TRBD2. The CDR3 is 16 residues long. The trim removed 6 bases at V and 1 base at J, leaving 10 bases unmatched. CDR1 is LNHNV and CDR2 is YYDKDF in the germline V gene (reference sequence). The CDR3 sequence: CATSPYRGGTQETQYF. DNA of the CDR3: TGTGCCACCAGTCCTTACCGGGGGGGTACCCAAGAGACCCAGTACTTC.

V gene TRBV6-1 combines with J gene TRBJ2-5, with 9 bases lining up with TRBD2. J was trimmed by 8 bases and V by 2 bases; bases with no gene match: 12. Per germline, CDR1 MNHNS and CDR2 SASEGT. This CDR3 contains 16 residues. In DNA form, the CDR3 reads TGTGCCAGCAGTGAACGACGACTAGCGGCCGGACAAACCCAGTACTTC. Translated, it gives CASSERRLAAGQTQYF.

The chain joins TRBV10-1 to TRBJ2-3; 7 bases are a match to TRBD2. Losses at the gene ends were 4 bases for V and 9 bases for J; bases not matched to a gene: 10. Germline CDR1 and CDR2: WNHNN and SYGVQD (reference sequence). The CDR3 has 14 residues. The CDR3 loop reads CASSATSILGTQYF. DNA for the CDR3: TGCGCCAGCAGTGCGACTAGCATCCTCGGGACGCAGTATTTT.

The rearrangement joins TRBV28 to TRBJ1-1; TRBD1 might be the D (6 bases). The V gene lost 0 bases and the J gene lost 3 bases, with 11 bases spanning the gap. CDR1 MDHEN and CDR2 SYDVKM come from the germline V gene. CDR3 length: 15 residues. CDR3 sequence reads: CASSLWREGDTEAFF. The CDR3 DNA reads TGTGCCAGCAGTTTATGGAGGGAGGGGGACACTGAAGCTTTCTTT.

The chain joins TRBV18 to TRBJ2-7; TRBD1 aligns across 11 bases. CDR1 is KGHSH and CDR2 is LQKENI in the germline V gene. V shed 3 bases and J 2 bases; nucleotides not matched to a gene: 0. This CDR3 is built from 14 residues. DNA for the CDR3: TGTGCCAGCTCACCGGGACAGGGGGCCTACGAGCAGTACTTC. This gives the protein CASSPGQGAYEQYF. The whole variable domain, filled in from reference TRBV18 and TRBJ2-7, reads NAGVMQNPRHLVRRRGQEARLRCSPMKGHSHVYWYRQLPEEGLKFMVYLQKENIIDESGMPKERFSAEFPKEGPSILRIQQVVRGDSAAYFCASSPGQGAYEQYFGPGTRLTVT.

This chain uses TRBV13 with TRBJ2-6; D may be TRBD2 (5 bases). Germline V lookup: CDR1 PRHDT, CDR2 FYEKMQ (reference sequence). The ends were cut back, 2 bases at V and 0 bases at J, with 5 bases in the middle. This CDR3 has 15 amino acids. The DNA for the CDR3 is TGTGCCAGCAGCTTAAGCGGCTCTGGGGCCAACGTCCTGACTTTC. Translating gives CASSLSGSGANVLTF. Supplemented by reference TRBV13 and TRBJ2-6, the full variable domain reads AAGVIQSPRHLIKEKRETATLKCYPIPRHDTVYWYQQGPGQDPQFLISFYEKMQSDKGSIPDRFSAQQFSDYHSELNMSSLELGDSALYFCASSLSGSGANVLTFGAGSRLTVL.

V is TRBV4-1 and J is TRBJ2-6; TRBD1 agrees at 7 bases. Germline V gene sequence: CDR1 MGHRA, CDR2 YSYEKL. The CDR3 consists of 19 residues. The J segment lost 0 bases and the V segment lost 0 bases, leaving 8 bases of the junction unmatched. CDR3 region: CASSQDRPGGASGANVLTF. CDR3 DNA sequence: TGCGCCAGCAGCCAAGATAGGCCAGGGGGAGCCTCTGGGGCCAACGTCCTGACTTTC.

This clone was seen just once. This sequence joins TRBV29-1 and TRBJ1-2; possible D gene TRBD1, 6 bases. Germline V gene lookup returns CDR1 SQVTM and CDR2 ANQGSEA. This CDR3 has 12 amino acids. V dropped 3 bases and J dropped 8 bases, with 13 bases sitting between them. Here the CDR3 reads CSVDDRFGGYTF. In DNA, the CDR3 is TGCAGCGTTGATGACAGGTTCGGCGGCTACACCTTC. Together with reference TRBV29-1 and TRBJ1-2, the CDR3 gives the full variable domain: SAVISQKPSRDICQRGTSLTIQCQVDSQVTMMFWYRQQPGQSLTLIATANQGSEATYESGFVIDKFPISRPNLTFSTLTVSNMSPEDSSIYLCSVDDRFGGYTFGSGTRLTVV.

The J gene is TRBJ2-7, the V gene TRBV5-6; 11 bases align to TRBD1. The germline V gene has CDR1 SGHDT and CDR2 YYEEEE. V lost 2 bases, J lost 3 bases, and 4 bases stayed unmatched. The CDR3 loop spans 15 amino acids. CDR3 DNA: TGTGCCAGCAGCTTAACCGGGACAGGGGGCTACGAGCAGTACTTC. It is translated as CASSLTGTGGYEQYF.

This clone came up once. The J gene is TRBJ2-1, the V gene TRBV7-3, with D perhaps matching TRBD1 (5 bases). CDR1 and CDR2 from the germline V gene are SGHTA and FQGTGA. This CDR3 is built from 14 residues. V was trimmed by 5 bases and J by 6 bases, leaving 14 bases between them. The CDR3 protein is CASSQGGASNEQFF. The CDR3, as DNA: TGTGCCAGCAGCCAGGGTGGGGCGAGCAATGAGCAGTTCTTC. Based on the CDR3 plus reference TRBV7-3 and TRBJ2-1, the full variable domain is GAGVSQTPSNKVTEKGKYVELRCDPISGHTALYWYRQSLGQGPEFLIYFQGTGAADDSGLPNDRFFAVRPEGSVSTLKIQRTERGDSAVYLCASSQGGASNEQFFGPGTRLTVL.

CDR3 protein: CASRGPGTETYEQYF. CDR3 nucleotide sequence: TGTGCCAGCAGGGGCCCAGGGACAGAAACCTACGAGCAGTACTTC. The chain uses TRBV9 and TRBJ2-7; 7 bases align to TRBD1. Trimming cost V 5 bases and J 2 bases; bases outside gene matches: 10. Per the germline V gene, CDR1 is SGDLS and CDR2 is YYNGEE. The CDR3 totals 15 residues.

The chain has TRBV28 and TRBJ1-4; TRBD1 aligns across 9 bases. This CDR3 is 16 amino acids long. The junction had 10 bases not matched to a gene; V was cut back by 5 bases and J by 6 bases. The germline V gene has CDR1 MDHEN and CDR2 SYDVKM. The CDR3 region has the DNA TGTGCCAGCAGTCCCGGTTACGACAGGGGGGATGAAAAACTGTTTTTT. It specifies CASSPGYDRGDEKLFF.

The chain has TRBV15 and TRBJ2-3, with TRBD1 matching over 7 bases. The CDR3 has 15 residues. Germline-derived CDR1 and CDR2 are LNHNV and YYDKDF (reference sequence). Trimming at V came to 5 bases and at J to 6 bases, leaving 11 bases not matched to a gene. CDR3 residues: CATSASLRGLDTQYF. The DNA for the CDR3 is TGTGCCACCAGCGCAAGCCTTAGGGGGCTGGATACGCAGTATTTT.

With respect to this clone: Distinct nucleotide sequences in the sample also encode this CDR3. This chain joins TRBV5-1 and TRBJ1-1; TRBD1 matches at 10 bases. J lost 2 bases, V lost 4 bases, and 5 bases had no gene match. Germline assignment: CDR1 SGHRS and CDR2 YFSETQ. The CDR3 totals 15 residues. CDR3 amino acids: CASSPRTGGNTEAFF. CDR3 nucleotides: TGCGCCAGCAGCCCGCGGACAGGGGGAAACACTGAAGCTTTCTTT.

As for this clone: Because it lacks the conserved phenylalanine or tryptophan at the end, this CDR3 is likely a read error. The DNA is omitted, as the CDR3 cannot be located on it reliably, and the CDR3 follows TCRdb's listing. V is TRBV6-6 and J is TRBJ1-6; whether TRBD1, the table's D call, matches the DNA was not checked. CDR1 MNHNY and CDR2 SVGAGI come from the germline V gene (reference sequence). 10 amino acids form the CDR3, both terminal residues included. CDR3 sequence: CANPEGVQAN.

J is TRBJ2-7 and V is TRBV6-5; a weak D match, TRBD2 (5 bases). CDR1 and CDR2 (germline): MNHEY, SVGAGI. Trimming pared 8 bases from V and 3 bases from J, leaving 14 bases between. The CDR3 length is 13 residues. The CDR3 DNA sequence: TGTGCCAGCCGTCGGGGATCGATCTACGAGCAGTACTTC. Encoded protein: CASRRGSIYEQYF.

This chain links TRBV7-2 with TRBJ2-2; 7 nucleotides match TRBD1. V gave up 0 bases and J gave up 6 bases; unmatched junction bases: 4. CDR1 SGHTA and CDR2 FQGNSA come from the germline V gene. This CDR3 region has 15 residues. The CDR3, as DNA: TGTGCCAGCAGCTTAGCAGGGACAGTTCCCGGGGAGCTGTTTTTT. Encoded protein: CASSLAGTVPGELFF.

The chain joins TRBV7-2 to TRBJ2-5; 11 bases agree with TRBD2. CDR3 length: 17 residues. V trimming: 5 bases; J trimming: 5 bases; junction bases outside the gene matches: 13. In germline, CDR1 is SGHTA, CDR2 FQGNSA. As DNA, the CDR3 is TGTGCCAGCAGCGCCCTAGCGGGGGGCTTTCGGCTGGAGACCCAGTACTTC. Encoded protein: CASSALAGGFRLETQYF.

This clone was counted a single time. The genes are TRBV5-8 and TRBJ1-2, with TRBD1 identical over 11 bases. Germline CDR1 reads SGHTS; CDR2 reads YDEGEE. V trimming: 4 bases; J trimming: 4 bases; junction bases outside the gene matches: 9. The CDR3 extends over 16 amino acids. Here the CDR3 DNA reads TGTGCCAGCAGCCCCCAGTCCGGGACAGGGGGCTATGGCTACACCTTC. Translated, it gives CASSPQSGTGGYGYTF. Filled out from reference TRBV5-8 and TRBJ1-2, the complete variable domain reads EAGVTQSPTHLIKTRGQQATLRCSPISGHTSVYWYQQALGLGLQFLLWYDEGEERNRGNFPPRFSGRQFPNYSSELNVNALELEDSALYLCASSPQSGTGGYGYTFGSGTRLTVV.

The rearrangement uses TRBV6-5 and TRBJ2-4; 9 bases fit TRBD1. V dropped 4 bases and J dropped 6; count of bases not matched to a gene: 4. The germline CDR1 and CDR2 sequences are MNHEY and SVGAGI. The CDR3 extends over 14 amino acids. CDR3 region: CASSSMGQGNIQYF. CDR3 bases: TGTGCCAGCAGTTCTATGGGACAGGGAAACATTCAGTACTTC.